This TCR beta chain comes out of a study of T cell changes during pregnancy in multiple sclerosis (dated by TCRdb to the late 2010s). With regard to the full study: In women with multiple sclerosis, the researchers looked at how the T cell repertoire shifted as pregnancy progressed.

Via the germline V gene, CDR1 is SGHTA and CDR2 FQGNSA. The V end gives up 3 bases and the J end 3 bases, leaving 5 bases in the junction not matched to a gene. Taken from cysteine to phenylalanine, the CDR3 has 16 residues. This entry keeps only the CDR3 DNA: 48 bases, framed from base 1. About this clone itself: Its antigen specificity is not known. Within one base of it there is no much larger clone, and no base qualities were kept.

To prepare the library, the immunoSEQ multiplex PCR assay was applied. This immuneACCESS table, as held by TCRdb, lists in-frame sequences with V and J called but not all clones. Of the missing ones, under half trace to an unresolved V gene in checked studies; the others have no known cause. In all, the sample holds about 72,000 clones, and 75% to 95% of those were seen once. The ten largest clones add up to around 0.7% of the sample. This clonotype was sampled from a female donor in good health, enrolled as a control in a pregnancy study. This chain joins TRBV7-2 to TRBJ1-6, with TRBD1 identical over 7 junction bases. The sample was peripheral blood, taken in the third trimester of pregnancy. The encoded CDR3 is CASSFTGDLYNSPLHF. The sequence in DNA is TGTGCCAGCAGCTTTACAGGGGATCTCTATAATTCACCCCTCCACTTT.